This passage covers 12 T cell receptor beta chains from one sample sequenced in a study of response to subunit inactivated influenza vaccine. TCRdb called the RT-PCR reads again in MiXCR, with one record for every CDR3 protein. The data contain around 500,000 distinct CDR3 sequences, approximately 10% of them singletons. Sequenced here: PBMCs from blood, sampled 45 days after vaccination. These receptors all come from a man aged 50 to 59 who received an inactivated influenza vaccine.

The chain combines TRBV12-3 or TRBV12-4 with TRBJ1-2; a possible D gene is TRBD1 (6 bases). The CDR3 runs to 13 residues. V lost 6 bases to trimming and J lost 2 bases, with 10 bases between them. The CDR3 coding sequence is TGTGCCAGCAGATATCAGGGGAACTATGGCTACACCTTC. It codes for CASRYQGNYGYTF.

This chain uses TRBV6-2 or TRBV6-3 with TRBJ2-1; the match to TRBD1 covers 7 bases. Unmatched junction bases numbered 9, after V lost 6 bases and J lost 4 bases. CDR1 and CDR2 from the germline V gene are MNHEY and SVGEGT. The CDR3 sequence is 15 residues long. Here the CDR3 DNA reads TGTGCCAGCAGATCTTGGGACAGAGGGTACAATGAGCAGTTCTTC. It yields the protein CASRSWDRGYNEQFF.

The chain joins TRBV9 to TRBJ2-7, with TRBD2 matching 11 bases. CDR1 is SGDLS, CDR2 YYNGEE, per germline. The CDR3 is made up of 16 amino acids. The junction had 6 bases not matched to a gene; V was cut back by 2 bases and J by 2 bases. CDR3 sequence (DNA): TGTGCCAGCAGCGTGACTAGCGGGACCCATGCCTACGAGCAGTACTTC. Translation: CASSVTSGTHAYEQYF. The full variable domain, rest sourced from reference TRBV9 and TRBJ2-7, is DSGVTQTPKHLITATGQRVTLRCSPRSGDLSVYWYQQSLDQGLQFLIQYYNGEERAKGNILERFSAQQFPDLHSELNLSSLELGDSALYFCASSVTSGTHAYEQYFGPGTRLTVT.

In its sample, this clonotype was seen a few times. The rearrangement uses TRBV5-1 and TRBJ2-7; 7 bases fit TRBD1. CDR1 SGHRS and CDR2 YFSETQ come from the germline V gene. This CDR3 region has 13 residues. The ends lost 4 bases at V and 6 bases at J; junction bases unmatched: 7. CDR3 nucleotides: TGCGCCAGCAGCCTGACAGGGTATGTCGAGCAGTACTTC. Protein sequence: CASSLTGYVEQYF. Supplemented by reference TRBV5-1 and TRBJ2-7, the full variable domain reads KAGVTQTPRYLIKTRGQQVTLSCSPISGHRSVSWYQQTPGQGLQFLFEYFSETQRNKGNFPGRFSGRQFSNSRSEMNVSTLELGDSALYLCASSLTGYVEQYFGPGTRLTVT.

The CDR3 protein is CASSLVGKINEQFF. In nucleotides, the CDR3 is TGTGCCAGCAGCTTAGTCGGGAAGATCAATGAGCAGTTCTTC. The genes are TRBV7-9 and TRBJ2-1; D may be TRBD2 (5 bases). The CDR3 has 14 amino acids. Per the germline V gene, CDR1 is SEHNR and CDR2 is FQNEAQ (reference sequence). V lost 1 base and J lost 6, with 10 bases in between.

The V gene is TRBV28, the J gene TRBJ1-2; 8 bases fit TRBD1. The CDR3 has 15 residues. Per germline, CDR1 MDHEN and CDR2 SYDVKM. J was trimmed by 2 bases and V by 6 bases; bases with no gene match: 8. The CDR3 loop reads CASRDQGATNYGYTF. CDR3 sequence (DNA): TGTGCCAGCAGGGACCAGGGGGCTACCAACTATGGCTACACCTTC.

Ten or more counts support this clonotype. The rearrangement links TRBV7-6 to TRBJ2-7; no clear D gene. V lost 5 bases and J 1 base, leaving 9 bases between the germline ends. The germline gives CDR1 SGHVS, CDR2 FNYEAQ. The CDR3 runs to 13 residues. Here the CDR3 reads CASSLPRSYEQYF. The CDR3 coding sequence is TGTGCCAGCAGCCTTCCCAGATCCTACGAGCAGTACTTC.

The V gene is TRBV3-1, the J gene TRBJ2-4; no clear D gene. The ends were cut back, 0 bases at V and 12 bases at J, with 9 bases in the middle. Looked up from germline, CDR1 is LGHDT and CDR2 is YNNKEL (reference sequence). The CDR3 runs to 12 residues. The CDR3 bases are TGTGCCAGCAGCCAAGAAGGCAGACATCAGTACTTC. It specifies CASSQEGRHQYF.

This clonotype showed up many times. The chain recombines TRBV27 with TRBJ2-3, with D possibly matching TRBD1 (6 bases). Germline V lookup: CDR1 MNHEY, CDR2 SMNVEV (reference sequence). Trimming took off 5 bases at V and 1 base at J, with 16 bases between the two ends. The CDR3 sequence is 16 residues long. The CDR3 bases are TGTGCCAGCAGTCTATACAGGACAGAGGGCACAGATACGCAGTATTTT. It specifies CASSLYRTEGTDTQYF.

The chain joins TRBV4-3 to TRBJ2-7; unclear D gene. The length of the CDR3 is 14 residues. Germline V gene lookup returns CDR1 LGHNA and CDR2 YSLEER. The ends were cut back, 0 bases at V and 7 bases at J, with 13 bases in the middle. This CDR3 is CASSQDVIVPEQYF. The CDR3, as DNA: TGCGCCAGCAGCCAAGATGTAATCGTCCCGGAGCAGTACTTC.

This clonotype appeared many times. This rearrangement joins TRBV5-6 to TRBJ1-1; D perhaps matches TRBD1 (5 bases). Germline V gene lookup returns CDR1 SGHDT and CDR2 YYEEEE. This CDR3 is 13 amino acids long. V was trimmed by 4 bases and J by 4 bases, leaving 11 bases between them. The chain's CDR3 is CASSPRGITEAFF. Written as DNA, the CDR3 is TGTGCCAGCAGCCCCCGGGGGATCACTGAAGCTTTCTTT.

In its sample, this clonotype was seen a few times. The chain recombines TRBV20-1 with TRBJ2-3; maybe TRBD2 (6 bases). V was clipped by 3 bases and J by 1 base, with 14 bases between them. The CDR3 is 15 residues long. Germline-derived CDR1 and CDR2 are DFQATT and SNEGSKA (reference sequence). This CDR3 is CSASGGGGRTDTQYF. DNA of the CDR3: TGCAGTGCTAGCGGGGGTGGGGGACGCACAGATACGCAGTATTTT.